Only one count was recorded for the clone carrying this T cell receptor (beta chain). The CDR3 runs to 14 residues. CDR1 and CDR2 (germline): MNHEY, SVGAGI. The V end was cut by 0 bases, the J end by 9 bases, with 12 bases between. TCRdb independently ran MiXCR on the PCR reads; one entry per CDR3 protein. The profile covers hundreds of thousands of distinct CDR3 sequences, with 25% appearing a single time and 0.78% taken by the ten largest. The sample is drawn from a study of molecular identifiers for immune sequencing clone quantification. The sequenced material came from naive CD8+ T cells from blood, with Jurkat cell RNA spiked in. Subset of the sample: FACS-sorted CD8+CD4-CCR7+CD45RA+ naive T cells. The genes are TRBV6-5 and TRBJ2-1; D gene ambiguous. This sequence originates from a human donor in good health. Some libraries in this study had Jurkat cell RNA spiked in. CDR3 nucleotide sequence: TGTGCCAGCAGTTACTCTCCCAGTGTCGGTGAGCAGTTCTTC. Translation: CASSYSPSVGEQFF.